This T cell receptor (beta chain) was recovered during a study of a mutant IDH1 vaccine in newly diagnosed glioma. V was pared by 4 bases and J by 0 bases, with 13 bases between. The CDR3 contains 16 residues. Germline V lookup: CDR1 MGHRA, CDR2 YSYEKL. Specified time point: week 11, during vaccination. Every vaccination contained 300 ug of the mutant IDH1 20-mer peptide and was paired with topical imiquimod. The method was immunoSEQ multiplex PCR; TCRdb's version includes in-frame clones alone and lacks a portion of them. The table includes tens of thousands of clones, 80% detected once. A word on this clone: The antigen is undetermined.

This receptor was identified in a man aged 50-60 years with glioma. The source was PBMCs, collected from a glioma patient whose treatment included an IDH1 peptide vaccine. This chain uses TRBV4-1 with TRBJ1-3; D call uncertain. The CDR3 DNA follows: TGCGCCAGCAGCCGAACACCGATAAGCTCTGGAAACACCATATATTTT. Its protein is CASSRTPISSGNTIYF.